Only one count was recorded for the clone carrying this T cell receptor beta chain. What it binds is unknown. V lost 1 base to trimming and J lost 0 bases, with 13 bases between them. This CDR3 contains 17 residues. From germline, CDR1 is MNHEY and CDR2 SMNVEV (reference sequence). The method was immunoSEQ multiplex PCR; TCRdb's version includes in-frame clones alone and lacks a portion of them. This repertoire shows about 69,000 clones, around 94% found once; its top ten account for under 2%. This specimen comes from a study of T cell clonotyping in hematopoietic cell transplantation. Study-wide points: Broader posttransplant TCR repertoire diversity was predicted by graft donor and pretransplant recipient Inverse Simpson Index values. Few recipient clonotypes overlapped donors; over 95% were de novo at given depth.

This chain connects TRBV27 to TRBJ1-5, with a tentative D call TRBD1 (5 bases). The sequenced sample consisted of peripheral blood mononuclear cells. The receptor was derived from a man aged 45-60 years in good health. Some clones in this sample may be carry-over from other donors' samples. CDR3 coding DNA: TGTGCCAGCAGTTTATTGGGGGGAGACAATAGCAATCAGCCCCAGCATTTT. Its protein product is CASSLLGGDNSNQPQHF.